This passage covers 21 T cell receptor beta chains from one sample sequenced in a study of cytomegalovirus exposure and HLA in healthy donors (dated by TCRdb to the late 2010s). The library was made by the immunoSEQ multiplex PCR assay. A mixture of 60 forward primers for TCR Vbeta segments and 13 reverse primers for TCR Jbeta segments was used in the multiplex PCR. TCRdb re-hosts the immuneACCESS table, in-frame sequences only. Its copies lack some clones; in the studies checked, an unresolved V gene accounts for under half of them, and the cause for the rest is not known. The sample table records under 200,000 clones. The top ten constitute 6.5% of the sample. The sequencing input was PBMCs. Receptor source: a man aged 25 to 40 in good health and CMV-seronegative.

The chain is built from TRBV7-6 and TRBJ2-7; maybe TRBD1 (5 bases). V lost 1 base to trimming and J lost 5 bases, with 15 bases between them. Germline V CDR1 and CDR2: SGHVS, FNYEAQ. The CDR3 has 15 residues. The CDR3 DNA reads as TGTGCCAGCAGCTTAGTCATGGGGCCCTGGAACGAGCAGTACTTC. Translated: CASSLVMGPWNEQYF.

The rearrangement joins TRBV6-1 to TRBJ1-1; D might be TRBD1 (5 bases). The germline V gene has CDR1 MNHNS and CDR2 SASEGT. CDR3 length equals 13 residues. V was clipped by 2 bases and J by 6 bases, with 10 bases between them. The CDR3 DNA follows: TGTGCCAGCAGTGAATTTAGGGGTCCTGAAGCTTTCTTT. Amino acid sequence: CASSEFRGPEAFF.

The rearrangement links TRBV10-3 to TRBJ2-7, with D tentatively TRBD2 (5 bases). This CDR3 region has 14 residues. Germline CDR1 is ENHRY and CDR2 is SYGVKD. Between the trimmed V and J ends, which lost 4 bases and 5 bases, there was a span of 15 bases. The CDR3 DNA sequence: TGTGCCATCAGTGCGCGACATGAAGCGGACGAGCAGTACTTC. Its protein is CAISARHEADEQYF.

This chain uses TRBV4-1 with TRBJ2-2; 9 bases are shared with TRBD2. The CDR3 contains 16 residues. After removal of 6 bases from V and 4 bases from J, the junction contained 9 bases not matched to a gene. Looked up from germline, CDR1 is MGHRA and CDR2 is YSYEKL. CDR3 protein: CASRNWREGRTGELFF. For the CDR3, the DNA is TGCGCCAGCAGAAATTGGCGGGAGGGCCGCACCGGGGAGCTGTTTTTT.

This chain uses TRBV19 with TRBJ2-5, with D perhaps TRBD2 (6 bases). CDR3 length: 14 residues. The ends were cut back, 6 bases at V and 2 bases at J, with 13 bases in the middle. Per germline, CDR1 LNHDA and CDR2 SQIVND (reference sequence). CDR3 bases: TGTGCCAGTAGGCGGGGCCCAGCGCAAGAGACCCAGTACTTC. Translating it yields CASRRGPAQETQYF. Using reference TRBV19 and TRBJ2-5 for the parts outside the CDR3, the full variable domain is DGGITQSPKYLFRKEGQNVTLSCEQNLNHDAMYWYRQDPGQGLRLIYYSQIVNDFQKGDIAEGYSVSREKKESFPLTVTSAQKNPTAFYLCASRRGPAQETQYFGPGTRLLVL.

V gene TRBV5-1 combines with J gene TRBJ1-4, with D uncertain. Trimming pared 3 bases from V and 4 bases from J, leaving 13 bases between. This CDR3 contains 15 residues. The germline CDR1 and CDR2 sequences are SGHRS and YFSETQ. CDR3 sequence reads: CASSWNAGGNEKLFF. The CDR3 DNA reads as TGCGCCAGCAGCTGGAATGCGGGAGGTAATGAAAAACTGTTTTTT. The full variable domain, its missing parts supplied by reference TRBV5-1 and TRBJ1-4, is KAGVTQTPRYLIKTRGQQVTLSCSPISGHRSVSWYQQTPGQGLQFLFEYFSETQRNKGNFPGRFSGRQFSNSRSEMNVSTLELGDSALYLCASSWNAGGNEKLFFGSGTQLSVL.

The chain has TRBV7-9 and TRBJ1-5, with 8 bases fitting TRBD1. The ends lost 3 bases at V and 7 bases at J; junction bases unmatched: 8. Germline lookup yields CDR1 SEHNR and CDR2 FQNEAQ (reference sequence). The CDR3 length is 15 residues. The CDR3 sequence is CASSFHGQGTQPQHF. In nucleotides, the CDR3 is TGTGCCAGCAGCTTTCACGGACAGGGTACCCAGCCCCAGCATTTT.

The genes are TRBV10-2 and TRBJ1-2; 7 bases fit TRBD1. Germline loops: CDR1 WSHSY, CDR2 SAAADI. This CDR3 is 15 amino acids long. Trimming at V came to 3 bases and at J to 5 bases, leaving 9 bases not matched to a gene. In DNA, the CDR3 is TGCGCCAGCAGTGAAAACGGTCCAGGGGGGTATGGCTACACCTTC. Protein product: CASSENGPGGYGYTF.

This sequence joins TRBV7-9 and TRBJ2-1; TRBD2 matches at 16 bases. Germline CDR1 SEHNR, CDR2 FQNEAQ (reference sequence). The CDR3 sequence is 18 residues long. V trimming: 6 bases; J trimming: 1 base; junction bases outside the gene matches: 6. CDR3 amino acids: CASREGTSGRASYNEQFF. CDR3 in DNA: TGTGCCAGCAGGGAAGGGACTAGCGGGAGGGCGTCCTACAATGAGCAGTTCTTC.

This chain uses TRBV7-8 with TRBJ1-4, with D unclear. Trimming removed 3 bases at V and 5 bases at J, with 10 bases between. The CDR3 is made up of 14 amino acids. Per the germline V gene, CDR1 is SGHVS and CDR2 is FQNEAQ. CDR3 nucleotide sequence: TGTGCCAGCAGCTTCGCCGGGAGGAATGAAAAACTGTTTTTT. Residues: CASSFAGRNEKLFF.

The V gene is TRBV7-6, the J gene TRBJ1-5; 8 bases line up with TRBD1. Losses at the gene ends were 5 bases for V and 1 base for J; bases not matched to a gene: 7. The CDR3 runs 16 residues. CDR1 SGHVS and CDR2 FNYEAQ come from the germline V gene. The DNA of the CDR3 is TGTGCCAGCAGCCCTCTGAACAGGGGGAGCAATCAGCCCCAGCATTTT. This translates into CASSPLNRGSNQPQHF.

The genes are TRBV5-1 and TRBJ2-5, with unresolved D. V lost 4 bases and J lost 1, with 11 bases in between. CDR3 length: 14 amino acids. Germline lookup yields CDR1 SGHRS and CDR2 YFSETQ. The CDR3 loop reads CASSRDRSQETQYF. CDR3 bases: TGCGCCAGCAGCCGTGACCGGAGCCAAGAGACCCAGTACTTC.

The chain combines TRBV5-4 with TRBJ1-2, with a tentative D call TRBD1 (5 bases). V dropped 0 bases and J dropped 7 bases, with 10 bases sitting between them. Germline V gene data show CDR1 as SGHNT and CDR2 as YYREEE (reference sequence). This CDR3 is built from 13 residues. CDR3 region: CASSLDLGLGYTF. The CDR3 region has the DNA TGTGCCAGCAGCTTGGATTTGGGGCTTGGCTACACCTTC.

CDR3 bases: TGTGCCAGCAGTGAGCAGGCCGATCCAGCTTTCTTT. Translating gives CASSEQADPAFF. The rearrangement links TRBV25-1 to TRBJ1-1; no firm D call. Looked up from germline, CDR1 is MGHDK and CDR2 is SYGVNS. This CDR3 region has 12 residues. V lost 3 bases, J lost 10 bases, and 12 bases lay in between.

V and J are TRBV4-2 and TRBJ1-2, with TRBD1 as a possible D gene (6 bases). This CDR3 spans 13 amino acids. Germline V gene lookup returns CDR1 LGHNA and CDR2 YNFKEQ. V lost 4 bases and J lost 6, with 12 bases in between. The CDR3: CASSPPGTNGYTF. In DNA, the CDR3 is TGTGCCAGCAGCCCGCCTGGGACAAATGGCTACACCTTC.

The chain combines TRBV4-1 with TRBJ2-1; 9 nucleotides align to TRBD2. The length of the CDR3 is 15 residues. Germline assignment: CDR1 MGHRA and CDR2 YSYEKL. V gave up 4 bases and J gave up 7 bases; unmatched junction bases: 8. The CDR3 region is CASSPPASGINEQFF. CDR3 coding DNA: TGCGCCAGCAGCCCCCCGGCTAGCGGGATAAATGAGCAGTTCTTC.

The chain is built from TRBV27 and TRBJ1-6, with 8 bases lining up with TRBD1. CDR1 is MNHEY, CDR2 SMNVEV, per germline (reference sequence). J lost 9 bases, V lost 6 bases, and 10 bases had no gene match. CDR3 size: 15 residues. CDR3 bases: TGTGCCAGCAGCGATCGCCAGGGGGCGGCTTCACCCCTCCACTTT. Translation gives CASSDRQGAASPLHF.

The chain combines TRBV7-6 with TRBJ2-7; D possibly corresponds to TRBD1 (5 bases). The ends were cut back, 5 bases at V and 3 bases at J, with 17 bases in the middle. The length of the CDR3 is 15 residues. Germline CDR1 reads SGHVS; CDR2 reads FNYEAQ. The CDR3 here is CASSPEAGPHYEQYF. CDR3 coding DNA: TGTGCCAGCAGCCCCGAAGCAGGGCCCCACTACGAGCAGTACTTC.

This chain joins TRBV5-4 and TRBJ2-1; tentative D call: TRBD1 (6 bases). The germline V gene has CDR1 SGHNT and CDR2 YYREEE (reference sequence). The CDR3 sequence is 13 residues long. The V and J ends lost 2 bases and 7 bases respectively, with 10 bases between them. CDR3 amino acids: CASSLTGLNEQFF. The CDR3 coding sequence is TGTGCCAGCAGCTTAACAGGGTTGAATGAGCAGTTCTTC.

This chain joins TRBV19 and TRBJ1-5; 11 nucleotides line up with TRBD1. The CDR3 extends over 15 amino acids. Germline V lookup: CDR1 LNHDA, CDR2 SQIVND (reference sequence). The trim removed 3 bases at V and 8 bases at J, leaving 6 bases unmatched. The DNA for the CDR3 is TGTGCCAGTAGTATTTTCGGGACAGGGGGTGAGCCCCAGCATTTT. Its protein is CASSIFGTGGEPQHF.

Worth noting for this clone: The junction departs from germline at one end; a sequencing error may be responsible. The chain combines TRBV28 with TRBJ2-7; 10 nucleotides line up with TRBD2. Looked up from germline, CDR1 is MDHEN and CDR2 is SYDVKM. The length of the CDR3 is 17 residues. CDR3 nucleotide sequence: TGTGCCAGCAGTTTTGGTCACTCCGTAGCGGGGGGTTACGTGCAGTACTTC. It translates to CASSFGHSVAGGYVQYF.